These 31 T cell receptor beta chains were sequenced from one sample in a study of T-cell reconstitution after alpha-beta-depleted transplantation in children. TCRbeta library preparation incorporated unique molecular identifiers. MiXCR, run by TCRdb on the PCR reads, gives a single entry per CDR3 protein. The sample lists 500,000 or so distinct CDR3 sequences; roughly 10% were seen once. Sequencing was performed on PBMCs, mostly from graft donor cells, taken 180 days after TCRalphabeta/CD19-depleted stem cell transplant. All receptors come from a female patient aged 2-10 years who had a stem cell transplant for aplastic anemia, so the T cells may come from the graft donor.

J is TRBJ1-2 and V is TRBV20-1; TRBD1 is a possible D gene (5 bases). CDR1 and CDR2 (germline): DFQATT, SNEGSKA (reference sequence). CDR3 length: 12 amino acids. The V end lost 3 bases, the J end lost 7 bases, and 12 bases lay between the germline ends. CDR3 protein: CSASRQGGGYTF. CDR3 DNA: TGCAGTGCTAGTCGGCAGGGTGGTGGCTACACCTTC.

The chain links TRBV7-3 to TRBJ2-1, with D possibly TRBD2 on 6 matching bases. Germline V gene lookup returns CDR1 SGHTA and CDR2 FQGTGA. The CDR3 has 17 residues. Trimming took 5 bases from V and 2 from J, leaving 19 bases between them. CDR3 in DNA: TGTGCCAGCAGCCTGCGACTAGTATTGGGTACCTACAATGAGCAGTTCTTC. This codes for CASSLRLVLGTYNEQFF.

The V call is TRBV27, the J call TRBJ2-5, with TRBD1 matching over 11 bases. The junction had 13 bases not matched to a gene; V was cut back by 5 bases and J by 2 bases. CDR1 is MNHEY, CDR2 SMNVEV, per germline (reference sequence). The CDR3 sequence is 18 residues long. As DNA, the CDR3 is TGTGCCAGCAGTACCATAGCCTCCGGGACAGGGGGACAAGAGACCCAGTACTTC. Amino acids: CASSTIASGTGGQETQYF.

This clonotype was seen more than once but under ten times. The chain combines TRBV7-9 with TRBJ1-5; D ambiguous. In germline, CDR1 is SEHNR, CDR2 FQNEAQ (reference sequence). The V end was cut by 4 bases, the J end by 6 bases, with 16 bases between. This CDR3 region has 15 residues. Here the CDR3 DNA reads TGTGCCAGCAGCTCCCTATCAGGCGGCGGTCAGCCCCAGCATTTT. This translates into CASSSLSGGGQPQHF.

This chain uses TRBV6-2 or TRBV6-3 with TRBJ2-2; 7 nucleotides align to TRBD2. This CDR3 comprises 16 residues. The V gene's germline CDR1 is MNHEY and CDR2 SVGEGT. Trimming cost V 4 bases and J 7 bases; bases outside gene matches: 12. The CDR3 DNA reads TGTGCCAGCAGTTGGGCGGGAGTCAGCCTCATCGGGGAGCTGTTTTTT. Its protein product is CASSWAGVSLIGELFF.

The chain couples TRBV4-2 to TRBJ2-1; TRBD2 aligns across 12 bases. The CDR3 runs 18 residues. CDR1 and CDR2 (germline): LGHNA, YNFKEQ. The V gene end was trimmed by 0 bases and the J gene end by 2 bases; junction bases not matched to a gene: 5. The CDR3 nucleotides are TGTGCCAGCAGCCAAGAAACTAGCGGGAGGATCGCCTACAATGAGCAGTTCTTC. Protein product: CASSQETSGRIAYNEQFF.

The V and J genes are TRBV24-1 and TRBJ2-7, with 7 bases identical to TRBD1. After removal of 7 bases from V and 1 base from J, the junction contained 6 bases not matched to a gene. The CDR3 has 14 amino acids. Germline CDR1 and CDR2: KGHDR and SFDVKD. The CDR3 loop reads CATSRDSTSYEQYF. Written as DNA, the CDR3 is TGTGCCACCAGCCGGGACAGCACTTCCTACGAGCAGTACTTC.

This clonotype came up many times. This chain joins TRBV7-9 and TRBJ2-5; 10 nucleotides match TRBD1. From germline, CDR1 is SEHNR and CDR2 FQNEAQ (reference sequence). V shed 1 base, J shed 2 bases, and the junction held 7 bases outside the gene matches. The CDR3 spans 17 residues. The CDR3 nucleotides read TGTGCCAGCAGCTTAGGGGACCGGGACAGGGGACAAGAGACCCAGTACTTC. Residues: CASSLGDRDRGQETQYF.

The V and J genes are TRBV7-9 and TRBJ2-1; weak D call: TRBD2 (5 bases). V shed 5 bases and J shed 6 bases, with 17 bases lying between them. From germline, CDR1 is SEHNR and CDR2 FQNEAQ (reference sequence). CDR3 length: 15 residues. This chain's CDR3 is CASSRSGPGVNEQFF. CDR3 nucleotides: TGTGCCAGCAGCAGAAGCGGTCCGGGTGTCAATGAGCAGTTCTTC.

Here the CDR3 DNA reads TGCGCCAGCACTGAAACAGGGGGCGCAACAGGGGCCAACGTCCTGACTTTC. It specifies CASTETGGATGANVLTF. The rearrangement uses TRBV5-1 and TRBJ2-6; TRBD1 aligns across 9 bases. The CDR3 runs to 17 residues. CDR1 SGHRS and CDR2 YFSETQ come from the germline V gene. J was trimmed by 4 bases and V by 6 bases; bases with no gene match: 11.

This clonotype has at least ten counts. The V gene is TRBV20-1, the J gene TRBJ2-1; 9 nucleotides line up with TRBD1. The trim removed 2 bases at V and 7 bases at J, leaving 3 bases unmatched. The CDR3 runs to 13 residues. Germline V CDR1 and CDR2: DFQATT, SNEGSKA (reference sequence). The CDR3 here is CSARTGGRNEQFF. The CDR3 nucleotides read TGCAGTGCTAGAACAGGGGGCAGGAATGAGCAGTTCTTC.

This clonotype has just a few counts. The genes are TRBV28 and TRBJ2-7; 7 bases are shared with TRBD2. Trimming at V came to 5 bases and at J to 2 bases, leaving 9 bases not matched to a gene. The CDR3 extends over 15 amino acids. CDR1 and CDR2 (germline): MDHEN, SYDVKM. DNA of the CDR3: TGTGCCAGCAGTCCCACTAGCGTTGCCCCCTACGAGCAGTACGTC. Its protein is CASSPTSVAPYEQYV.

This clonotype appeared a few times. The V and J genes are TRBV5-6 and TRBJ2-4; 8 positions agree with TRBD2. This CDR3 has 16 amino acids. V dropped 4 bases and J dropped 2; count of bases not matched to a gene: 8. The germline gives CDR1 SGHDT, CDR2 YYEEEE. DNA of the CDR3: TGTGCCAGCAGCCGGGGGGCGGGAGGAACCAAAAACATTCAGTACTTC. Its protein product is CASSRGAGGTKNIQYF.

V usage is TRBV7-8 and J usage is TRBJ2-1, with 8 bases aligning to TRBD1. Per the germline V gene, CDR1 is SGHVS and CDR2 is FQNEAQ. This CDR3 has 15 amino acids. The trim removed 4 bases at V and 6 bases at J, leaving 8 bases unmatched. The CDR3 region is CASSWDRIRANEQFF. As DNA, the CDR3 is TGTGCCAGCAGCTGGGACAGGATAAGGGCCAATGAGCAGTTCTTC.

The V and J genes are TRBV14 and TRBJ1-4, with D hard to call. This CDR3 has 12 amino acids. Germline CDR1 is SGHDN and CDR2 is FVKESK. V was trimmed by 2 bases and J by 11 bases, leaving 9 bases between them. CDR3 region: CASSQTRGKLFF. In DNA form, the CDR3 reads TGTGCCAGCAGCCAAACCCGAGGGAAACTGTTTTTT.

The chain links TRBV4-3 to TRBJ2-1; 10 bases are a match to TRBD2. CDR1 is LGHNA, CDR2 YSLEER, per germline. The CDR3 extends over 14 amino acids. The ends lost 3 bases at V and 9 bases at J; junction bases unmatched: 5. The CDR3 coding sequence is TGCGCCAGCAGCCAGAGCGGGAGGGCCGGTGAGCAGTTCTTC. It is translated as CASSQSGRAGEQFF.

This clonotype was observed a handful of times. CDR3: CSAPESGRTDTQYF. DNA of the CDR3: TGCAGTGCGCCTGAGAGCGGGAGGACAGATACGCAGTATTTT. The gene calls are TRBV20-1 and TRBJ2-3, with 9 bases lining up with TRBD2. The germline gives CDR1 DFQATT, CDR2 SNEGSKA (reference sequence). V dropped 6 bases and J dropped 3; count of bases not matched to a gene: 7. The CDR3 sequence is 14 residues long.

There are many counts of this clonotype. This chain links TRBV11-2 with TRBJ2-7; 8 positions match TRBD1. Germline lookup yields CDR1 SGHAT and CDR2 FQNNGV. The length of the CDR3 is 13 residues. CDR3 DNA: TGTGCCAGCAGCTTCGAGCTACAGGGGGGCTTGGACGTC. This encodes CASSFELQGGLDV.

The chain employs TRBV4-3 and TRBJ2-1; 8 nucleotides match TRBD1. Germline V CDR1 and CDR2: LGHNA, YSLEER. CDR3 length: 15 residues. Losses at the gene ends were 5 bases for V and 7 bases for J; bases not matched to a gene: 10. The CDR3 DNA sequence: TGCGCCAGCAGCAGACGCGGACAGGGATTAAATGAGCAGTTCTTC. This encodes CASSRRGQGLNEQFF.

The V call is TRBV24-1, the J call TRBJ2-5, with 8 bases that match TRBD1. V was clipped by 4 bases and J by 2 bases; unmatched bases: 5. The CDR3 totals 15 residues. Per the germline V gene, CDR1 is KGHDR and CDR2 is SFDVKD. CDR3 nucleotide sequence: TGTGCCACCAGTGACCCGGGACAGGCTCAAGAGACCCAGTACTTC. Amino acid sequence: CATSDPGQAQETQYF.

This clonotype has at least ten counts. This chain links TRBV7-9 with TRBJ2-2; D is unclear. CDR1 is SEHNR, CDR2 FQNEAQ, per germline (reference sequence). Trimming removed 3 bases at V and 5 bases at J, with 7 bases between. This CDR3 has 13 residues. CDR3 region: CASSLVQTGELFF. The CDR3 coding sequence is TGTGCCAGCAGCTTGGTTCAGACCGGGGAGCTGTTTTTT.

This clonotype was counted a few times. The chain combines TRBV7-9 with TRBJ1-2; no firm D call. The V end was cut by 5 bases, the J end by 4 bases, with 17 bases between. From germline, CDR1 is SEHNR and CDR2 FQNEAQ (reference sequence). The CDR3 length is 15 residues. The CDR3 DNA sequence: TGTGCCAGCAGCCACACATCGGACGGACTCTATGGCTACACCTTC. Translated, it gives CASSHTSDGLYGYTF.

This rearrangement joins TRBV20-1 to TRBJ1-6; no clear D gene. The CDR3 runs to 19 residues. Looked up from germline, CDR1 is DFQATT and CDR2 is SNEGSKA (reference sequence). The V gene lost 0 bases and the J gene lost 0 bases, with 18 bases spanning the gap. The CDR3 loop reads CSARESGRTESSYNSPLHF. CDR3 in DNA: TGCAGTGCTAGAGAATCGGGCAGGACGGAAAGCTCCTATAATTCACCCCTCCACTTT.

The rearrangement uses TRBV13 and TRBJ2-1; the match to TRBD2 covers 13 bases. The V gene's germline CDR1 is PRHDT and CDR2 FYEKMQ (reference sequence). The junction had 9 bases not matched to a gene; V was cut back by 5 bases and J by 8 bases. The CDR3 spans 16 residues. The CDR3 spells CASSTPTSGRVHEQFF. The CDR3 nucleotides read TGTGCCAGCAGCACTCCCACTAGCGGGAGGGTGCATGAGCAGTTCTTC.

This clonotype was seen a handful of times. The gene calls are TRBV6-5 and TRBJ2-1, with D hard to call. V was clipped by 0 bases and J by 6 bases, with 3 bases between them. Per the germline V gene, CDR1 is MNHEY and CDR2 is SVGAGI. The CDR3 spans 12 residues. The CDR3 region has the DNA TGTGCCAGCAGTTACTCCGTCAATGAGCAGTTCTTC. Residues: CASSYSVNEQFF.

This clonotype showed up just a few times. The rearrangement links TRBV5-1 to TRBJ2-7; D not certain. The ends were cut back, 3 bases at V and 5 bases at J, with 15 bases in the middle. This CDR3 region has 14 residues. Germline V lookup: CDR1 SGHRS, CDR2 YFSETQ. The CDR3 spells CASSSRSSRDEQYF. As DNA, the CDR3 is TGCGCCAGCAGCTCCAGGTCCTCGAGAGACGAGCAGTACTTC.

This clonotype was recorded many times. The chain employs TRBV29-1 and TRBJ2-7; a possible D gene is TRBD2 (5 bases). Germline CDR1 is SQVTM and CDR2 is ANQGSEA. The CDR3 runs to 14 residues. Trimming removed 1 base from V and 1 base from J, with 11 bases in between. The DNA of the CDR3 is TGCAGCGTTGAAGCCCGGGGTCCTTCCTACGAGCAGTACTTC. Protein sequence: CSVEARGPSYEQYF.

Only a few counts were recorded for this clonotype. The chain employs TRBV6-2 or TRBV6-3 and TRBJ2-2; D is unresolved. The CDR3 is 10 residues long. Trimming cost V 7 bases and J 7 bases, with 4 bases left between them. The germline gives CDR1 MNHEY, CDR2 SVGEGT. The CDR3 spells CASNGGELFF. CDR3 nucleotide sequence: TGTGCCAGCAACGGCGGGGAGCTGTTTTTT.

This clonotype was counted many times. V is TRBV7-9 and J is TRBJ1-5, with D perhaps matching TRBD1 (6 bases). Trimming left V 3 bases short and J 4 bases short, with 16 bases between. The CDR3 is 16 residues long. CDR1 is SEHNR and CDR2 is FQNEAQ in the germline V gene (reference sequence). CDR3 amino acids: CASSLGGHLGNQPQHF. DNA of the CDR3: TGTGCCAGCAGCTTGGGGGGACACCTAGGAAATCAGCCCCAGCATTTT.

V usage is TRBV27 and J usage is TRBJ2-5; D unclear. The CDR3 sequence is 17 residues long. Germline V gives CDR1 MNHEY, CDR2 SMNVEV (reference sequence). Trimming removed 4 bases at V and 5 bases at J, with 23 bases between. The DNA of the CDR3 is TGTGCCAGCAGTTCCTACCCGGGTCGTGGTGACTGGGAGACCCAGTACTTC. Translating it yields CASSSYPGRGDWETQYF.

The rearrangement links TRBV4-3 to TRBJ2-5; D is undetermined. Trimming removed 4 bases from V and 5 bases from J, with 20 bases in between. The germline V gene encodes CDR1 LGHNA and CDR2 YSLEER. The CDR3 runs to 16 residues. CDR3 coding DNA: TGCGCCAGCAGCCCCCACCCGGGCCGGAGAAGGGAGACCCAGTACTTC. Translated: CASSPHPGRRRETQYF.